This T cell receptor beta chain was retrieved from a study of blood T cells in healthy people across ages. For this clonotype: Antigen specificity is unknown. It may be a read error: a sequence one base away is much more abundant.

Primed by a sample-barcoded 5' primer and a J-beta primer mix, a second PCR proceeded for 7 to 11 cycles. The authors tagged each cDNA molecule using a template-switch adaptor with 12 random nucleotides. TCRdb called the 5' RACE reads again in MiXCR, with one record for every CDR3 protein. The profile covers fewer than 900,000 distinct CDR3 sequences, with around 36% appearing a single time and about an eighth taken by the ten largest. The CDR3 is 18 residues long. Trimming left V 2 bases short and J 1 base short, with 19 bases between. CDR1 is LGHNT, CDR2 FRNRAP, per germline. Study-wide results and caveats: Naive CD4+ cells and diversity were both higher in long-lived donors than in aged donors. As naive T cell percentage varied, TCR beta diversity correlated strongly with it.

The sample comprised blood. This chain links TRBV12-5 with TRBJ2-3; D not certain. This sequence originates from a young man in good health. CDR3 in amino acids: CASGLCPPKVSRTDTQYF. The CDR3 DNA sequence: TGTGCTAGTGGTTTGTGCCCTCCAAAAGTTTCTCGCACAGATACGCAGTATTTT.